This TCR beta chain was sequenced in a study of blood T cells in healthy people across ages. Notes on the study in general: While age rose, TCR beta diversity per million T cells dropped in a roughly linear way.

Of note for this clonotype: The antigen is not known. The junction shows a germline mismatch at one end, possibly a read error.

A sample-barcoded 5' primer and a J-beta primer mix were used in a second PCR of roughly 6 to 11 cycles. TCRdb used MiXCR to reprocess the 5' RACE reads, holding one entry per CDR3 protein. This table holds around 1,000,000 distinct CDR3 sequences, about two fifths found once. CDR3 length: 16 amino acids. CDR1 MNHEY and CDR2 SVGEGT come from the germline V gene. Sequencing used blood. The clonotype was recovered from a young man in good health. The V call is TRBV6-2 or TRBV6-3, the J call TRBJ2-1, with 8 bases identical to TRBD2. CDR3 nucleotides: TGTGCCAGCAGTGCACTAGCGGACCGCTCCTACATTGAGCAGTTCTTC. It encodes CASSALADRSYIEQFF.